Listed below are T cell receptor beta chains from one sample, sequenced in a study of T cells in localized non-small cell lung cancer. Sequencing used immunoSEQ multiplex PCR; TCRdb keeps in-frame clones, though not all of them. This table has 35,000 to 45,000 clones, more than 75% appearing once. The sequencing here drew on PBMCs, taken before any cancer treatment. The receptor source for this set is a woman aged 40 to 75 with stage II squamous cell lung carcinoma. Each CDR3 is given with its conserved first and last residue. Each record gives: J gene, V gene, CDR3 protein.

J gene: TRBJ2-3; V gene: TRBV5-8; CDR3 protein: CASSIRQGADTDTQYF
J gene: TRBJ2-3; V gene: TRBV28; CDR3 protein: CASSSWTGGGTWADTQYF
J gene: TRBJ1-1; V gene: TRBV10-3; CDR3 protein: CAISERRENPEAFF
J gene: TRBJ2-2; V gene: TRBV2; CDR3 protein: CASSDGYTGELFF
J gene: TRBJ1-3; V gene: TRBV7-9; CDR3 protein: CASSLQGAGNTIYF
J gene: TRBJ2-7; V gene: TRBV18; CDR3 protein: CASSPSSAGAYEQYF
J gene: TRBJ1-5; V gene: TRBV2; CDR3 protein: CASEDQPQHF
J gene: TRBJ1-3; V gene: TRBV19; CDR3 protein: CASTVRGEGSGNTIYF
J gene: TRBJ1-1; V gene: TRBV28; CDR3 protein: CASRTGQGTTEAFF
J gene: TRBJ1-2; V gene: TRBV5-1; CDR3 protein: CASRRAEGSYGYTF
J gene: TRBJ2-2; V gene: TRBV7-9; CDR3 protein: CASSSPARNTGELFF
J gene: TRBJ1-1; V gene: TRBV4-2; CDR3 protein: CASSQDGGWNEAFF
J gene: TRBJ1-1; V gene: TRBV6-1; CDR3 protein: CASSVLSTAEAFF
J gene: TRBJ1-2; V gene: TRBV7-9; CDR3 protein: CASREGSYGYTF
J gene: TRBJ1-2; V gene: TRBV5-6; CDR3 protein: CASSLAGGASYGYTF
J gene: TRBJ2-6; V gene: TRBV10-3; CDR3 protein: CAISSRTSGIGGANVLTF
J gene: TRBJ1-2; V gene: TRBV27; CDR3 protein: CASSLSPVGGAAYGYTF
J gene: TRBJ1-1; V gene: TRBV6-6; CDR3 protein: CASSWGQNTEAFF
J gene: TRBJ2-1; V gene: TRBV25-1; CDR3 protein: CASSEYDGGRRNEQFF
J gene: TRBJ1-1; V gene: TRBV6-5; CDR3 protein: CASSAGMNTEAFF
J gene: TRBJ1-1; V gene: TRBV6-6; CDR3 protein: CASRDRGRNTEAFF
J gene: TRBJ2-7; V gene: TRBV28; CDR3 protein: CASSAGSSESYEQYF
J gene: TRBJ2-6; V gene: TRBV7-9; CDR3 protein: CASTGRKVLAPSGANVLTF
J gene: TRBJ2-5; V gene: TRBV10-3; CDR3 protein: CASRDPTHQETQYF
J gene: TRBJ2-3; V gene: TRBV4-1; CDR3 protein: CASSQADRAGDTQYF
J gene: TRBJ2-5; V gene: TRBV7-8; CDR3 protein: CASSSARGRKDGETQYF
J gene: TRBJ2-5; V gene: TRBV9; CDR3 protein: CASSPIGQGGTQYF
J gene: TRBJ1-1; V gene: TRBV14; CDR3 protein: CASSRLLGTGPRMDEAFF
J gene: TRBJ1-3; V gene: TRBV28; CDR3 protein: CASSSPPSGNTIYF
J gene: TRBJ1-2; V gene: TRBV9; CDR3 protein: CASSVGGTAGGYTF
J gene: TRBJ2-1; V gene: TRBV4-2; CDR3 protein: CASSQAGRGGAGGHPHNEQFF
J gene: TRBJ2-7; V gene: TRBV4-3; CDR3 protein: CASSQESGTGEQYF
J gene: TRBJ2-2; V gene: TRBV5-1; CDR3 protein: CASRGGSLNTGELFF
J gene: TRBJ2-7; V gene: TRBV27; CDR3 protein: CASSLDGPYEQYF
J gene: TRBJ1-1; V gene: TRBV28; CDR3 protein: CASSPDRGGYTEAFF
J gene: TRBJ2-4; V gene: TRBV19; CDR3 protein: CASSRQGVDKNIQYF